Listed here are 3 T cell receptor beta chains from one sample, sequenced in a study of CD8 T cells in Susac syndrome (dated by TCRdb to the late 2010s). The library relied on the immunoSEQ multiplex PCR assay. RNA was extracted using the RNeasy kit, and roughly 0.45 to 1 microgram was reverse transcribed with random hexamers. TCRdb handled the public reads itself, with Q25 trimming in fastp and clone calling in MiXCR, and kept productive beta chains. Here each entry gathers all rows of one CDR3 protein and keeps the most common genes and DNA. Here the sample has some 180,000 distinct CDR3 sequences; less than 95% occur a single time. Approximately 0.098% of the sample rests with the top ten. Sequencing was carried out using CD4+ T cells from PBMCs. These receptors all come from a human donor in good health.

This sequence joins TRBV20-1 and TRBJ2-1, with D perhaps matching TRBD2 (5 bases). Germline V gene data show CDR1 as DFQATT and CDR2 as SNEGSKA (reference sequence). The V gene lost 5 bases and the J gene lost 4 bases, with 15 bases spanning the gap. This CDR3 has 14 residues. In nucleotides, the CDR3 is TGCAGTGCTCCGGACTGGTTGGGGTACAATGAGCAGTTCTTC. This translates into CSAPDWLGYNEQFF.

The rearrangement joins TRBV27 to TRBJ2-7; D not certain. The ends were cut back, 2 bases at V and 3 bases at J, with 11 bases in the middle. The CDR3 covers 14 residues. Germline V gives CDR1 MNHEY, CDR2 SMNVEV (reference sequence). The CDR3 reads CASSLEGPDYEQYF. The CDR3 DNA reads TGTGCCAGCAGTTTAGAAGGACCGGACTACGAGCAGTACTTC.

The J gene is TRBJ2-7, the V gene TRBV7-2; 7 bases agree with TRBD1. Germline trimming cut 6 bases from V and 4 bases from J; bases unmatched to any gene: 15. In germline, CDR1 is SGHTA, CDR2 FQGNSA. This CDR3 comprises 16 residues. CDR3 sequence: CASSRPLPQGPYEQYF. The CDR3, as DNA: TGTGCCAGCAGTCGACCGCTCCCACAGGGGCCGTACGAGCAGTACTTC. Looking up the rest from reference TRBV7-2 and TRBJ2-7 gives the full variable domain: GAGVSQSPSNKVTEKGKDVELRCDPISGHTALYWYRQSLGQGLEFLIYFQGNSAPDKSGLPSDRFSAERTGGSVSTLTIQRTQQEDSAVYLCASSRPLPQGPYEQYFGPGTRLTVT.